One sample yielded the 14 T cell receptor beta chains listed below, sequenced in a study of OX40 agonist ivuxolimab in advanced cancers. Measured with immunoSEQ multiplex PCR; TCRdb has only the in-frame clones, and not every one. The table includes roughly 30,000 clones, over 90% detected once. The source material was CD4+ or CD8+ T cells sorted from blood, sampled in a trial of the OX40 agonist ivuxolimab. Receptor source: an adult with an advanced solid tumor such as melanoma, head and neck, liver or kidney cancer.

This sequence joins TRBV4-1 and TRBJ1-5; no definite D call. Germline-derived CDR1 and CDR2 are MGHRA and YSYEKL. This CDR3 spans 12 amino acids. V shed 1 base and J shed 4 bases, with 2 bases lying between them. CDR3 sequence reads: CASSQGNQPQHF. The CDR3 DNA is TGCGCCAGCAGCCAAGGGAATCAGCCCCAGCATTTT.

J is TRBJ1-1 and V is TRBV7-6; D unclear. Germline V gene lookup returns CDR1 SGHVS and CDR2 FNYEAQ. This CDR3 region has 12 residues. The ends were cut back, 4 bases at V and 4 bases at J, with 7 bases in the middle. The CDR3, as DNA: TGTGCCAGCAGCTCCCTGGGCACTGAAGCTTTCTTT. Amino acid sequence: CASSSLGTEAFF.

The chain carries TRBV27 and TRBJ2-2; possible D gene TRBD1, 5 bases. V was clipped by 4 bases and J by 5 bases, with 11 bases between them. This CDR3 comprises 14 residues. Germline CDR1 reads MNHEY; CDR2 reads SMNVEV (reference sequence). The CDR3 sequence: CASSYQGVTGELFF. The CDR3 DNA is TGTGCCAGCAGTTACCAGGGTGTTACCGGGGAGCTGTTTTTT.

The chain is built from TRBV10-1 and TRBJ2-3; 8 nucleotides align to TRBD2. The CDR3 is 16 amino acids. Germline V CDR1 and CDR2: WNHNN, SYGVQD (reference sequence). V trimming: 8 bases; J trimming: 2 bases; junction bases outside the gene matches: 12. The CDR3: CASPAAGASNTDTQYF. The CDR3 region has the DNA TGCGCCAGCCCTGCAGCGGGAGCCTCGAACACAGATACGCAGTATTTT.

The chain uses TRBV28 and TRBJ2-2; 10 bases are shared with TRBD2. V lost 5 bases to trimming and J lost 7 bases; unmatched junction nucleotides: 19. Germline CDR1 is MDHEN and CDR2 is SYDVKM. This CDR3 has 19 residues. The chain's CDR3 is CASSPGGDLAGGHHGELFF. CDR3 nucleotides: TGTGCCAGCAGTCCGGGGGGGGACTTAGCGGGAGGACACCACGGGGAGCTGTTTTTT. Together with reference TRBV28 and TRBJ2-2, the CDR3 gives the full variable domain: DVKVTQSSRYLVKRTGEKVFLECVQDMDHENMFWYRQDPGLGLRLIYFSYDVKMKEKGDIPEGYSVSREKKERFSLILESASTNQTSMYLCASSPGGDLAGGHHGELFFGEGSRLTVL.

The chain recombines TRBV28 with TRBJ2-6; D not resolved. CDR3 length: 14 residues. Trimming removed 7 bases at V and 0 bases at J, with 7 bases between. Per the germline V gene, CDR1 is MDHEN and CDR2 is SYDVKM. The CDR3 region has the DNA TGTGCCAGCATAACGGGCTCTGGGGCCAACGTCCTGACTTTC. It translates to CASITGSGANVLTF.

The count of this clone is one. The chain employs TRBV5-1 and TRBJ2-3, with 13 bases lining up with TRBD2. This CDR3 has 17 amino acids. Per germline, CDR1 SGHRS and CDR2 YFSETQ. With 4 bases clipped from V and 3 bases from J, the junction kept 8 bases outside the gene matches. CDR3 sequence reads: CASSLTSGGAGTDTQYF. Here the CDR3 DNA reads TGCGCCAGCAGCCTCACTAGCGGGGGGGCAGGTACAGATACGCAGTATTTT.

The chain employs TRBV5-6 and TRBJ2-1; D gene uncertain. Trimming took 0 bases from V and 2 from J, leaving 9 bases between them. From germline, CDR1 is SGHDT and CDR2 YYEEEE. This CDR3 is 15 amino acids long. CDR3 DNA: TGTGCCAGCAGCTTGGTTTCTGTAGCCTACAATGAGCAGTTCTTC. This codes for CASSLVSVAYNEQFF. Variable domain in full (rest from reference TRBV5-6 and TRBJ2-1): DAGVTQSPTHLIKTRGQQVTLRCSPKSGHDTVSWYQQALGQGPQFIFQYYEEEERQRGNFPDRFSGHQFPNYSSELNVNALLLGDSALYLCASSLVSVAYNEQFFGPGTRLTVL.

The chain joins TRBV10-3 to TRBJ1-1; tentatively, D is TRBD1 (6 bases). This CDR3 has 11 amino acids. V was trimmed by 8 bases and J by 9 bases, leaving 13 bases between them. Germline V gene lookup returns CDR1 ENHRY and CDR2 SYGVKD. CDR3 coding DNA: TGTGCCATCGCGGACAGTTTTCAAGCTTTCTTT. Translated, it gives CAIADSFQAFF.

The chain couples TRBV7-9 to TRBJ1-2; D not certain. Germline CDR1 and CDR2: SEHNR and FQNEAQ (reference sequence). The CDR3 is 14 amino acids. The V gene lost 5 bases and the J gene lost 5 bases, with 15 bases spanning the gap. The CDR3 nucleotides are TGTGCCAGCAGCACCCTGGCACAGTCGTATGGCTACACCTTC. This codes for CASSTLAQSYGYTF.

The rearrangement joins TRBV7-9 to TRBJ2-3; D remains ambiguous. V was clipped by 4 bases and J by 2 bases, with 13 bases between them. This CDR3 spans 15 amino acids. Germline V gene data show CDR1 as SEHNR and CDR2 as FQNEAQ (reference sequence). The CDR3 loop reads CASSYGRRVTDTQYF. CDR3 bases: TGTGCCAGCAGCTATGGCCGACGAGTCACAGATACGCAGTATTTT.

The chain recombines TRBV28 with TRBJ2-7; 8 bases map to TRBD1. Germline loops: CDR1 MDHEN, CDR2 SYDVKM. V lost 5 bases, J lost 5 bases, and 8 bases stayed unmatched. CDR3 length equals 14 residues. The CDR3 protein is CASSTPGQDNEQYF. For the CDR3, the DNA is TGTGCCAGCAGTACCCCGGGACAGGACAACGAGCAGTACTTC.

This sequence joins TRBV28 and TRBJ2-7, with a tentative D call TRBD1 (6 bases). Germline assignment: CDR1 MDHEN and CDR2 SYDVKM. This CDR3 is 16 amino acids long. Deletions cut 5 bases from V and 2 bases from J, with 19 bases between. This CDR3 reads CASSPPGQSDTYEQYF. The CDR3 nucleotides are TGTGCCAGCAGTCCCCCCGGACAGAGTGACACCTACGAGCAGTACTTC.

This clone was seen a single time. This chain joins TRBV18 and TRBJ2-6, with 7 bases fitting TRBD1. CDR3 length: 17 residues. The V and J ends lost 2 bases and 2 bases, in that order; junction bases with no gene match: 6. In germline, CDR1 is KGHSH, CDR2 LQKENI. The CDR3 loop reads CASSPTRTGPGANVLTF. The CDR3 DNA follows: TGTGCCAGCTCACCAACTCGGACAGGCCCTGGGGCCAACGTCCTGACTTTC.